Sequencing of this T cell receptor beta chain was carried out in a study of T cells in Graves' hyperthyroidism and ophthalmopathy (dated by TCRdb to between 2018 and 2021). A note on the overall study: Peripheral blood was sampled at the time of initial diagnosis, prior to any treatment. TCR V-J signatures able to tell the groups apart were searched for in a discovery cohort of 100 patients, of whom roughly 42 had Graves' ophthalmopathy and around 58 had stable Graves' hyperthyroidism. Prospective prediction of ophthalmopathy was tested in an independent validation cohort consisting of 18 hyperthyroidism patients and more than 15 patients who later progressed to ophthalmopathy. The approximately 97 discovery patients were randomly divided into training and test sets at a 7:3 ratio. In addition, the study compared T-cell repertoires in thyroid tissue and in blood from five to seven Graves' hyperthyroidism patients. After sampling, hyperthyroidism patients received methimazole starting at 30 mg daily, and ophthalmopathy patients received high-dose intravenous methylprednisolone. According to the paper, TCR Vbeta CDR3 sequencing was carried out on approximately 140 peripheral blood samples, which came from about 45 ophthalmopathy, about 75 hyperthyroidism and roughly 17 progressor patients.

The TCR beta CDR3 regions were amplified from the RNA transcripts. A first-round RT-PCR of the TCR CDR3 used the HTBI primer set with the Qiagen OneStep RT-PCR kit. Libraries were constructed in a second round of multiplex PCR, after which size selection and purification were carried out. The libraries were sequenced on an Illumina HiSeq2000 using paired-end 100 bp reads. The paper's processing steps were these. SOAPnuke was used to process the raw data, removing reads that contained adapters or uncalled bases, had a mean Phred below 15, or lacked an exact match to the constant primer or identifier. High-quality paired reads were merged using COPE v1.2.5, and each unique nucleotide sequence was defined as a clonotype. MiTCR v1.1 was used to align the clonotypes against IMGT TRBV, TRBD and TRBJ reference segments. Analysis was restricted to V-J combinations with a frequency above 0.0001, which covered roughly 99% of repertoires. The TCS score was defined as F50 (clonal expansion) divided by E x V (chaos), with BLOSUM62-based TCRdist calculated between CDR3 peptides within each V-J. Welch's t-statistics and random forest reduced several hundred V-J features to roughly 13, which were used in a naive Bayes classifier (R e1071). TCRdb applied fastp at Q25 and MiXCR to the public reads, then kept only in-frame beta chains. Rows matching on CDR3 protein sequence are summarized as one entry with the most common DNA and genes. Here the V and J calls rest on TCRdb's processing, not on the authors' analysis. The sample table holds around 350,000 distinct CDR3 sequences, of which less than 15% were seen once. Around a tenth of the sample comes from the top ten.

Points on this clonotype: This receptor's antigen is unknown. Per-nucleotide qualities are absent, and no much larger clonotype sits a single base away.

Stable Graves' hyperthyroidism was defined as no progression to ophthalmopathy during 18 months of follow-up. Hyperthyroidism patients were aged 18 to 65 years and newly diagnosed, with disease duration of less than 2 months. Patients with uncontrolled infections, other autoimmune diseases, pregnancy or lactation were excluded. Diagnoses were based on clinical symptoms, serum thyroxine and TRAb, thyroid ultrasound and orbital computed tomography. Ficoll-Paque density gradient centrifugation was used to isolate PBMCs from about 9 ml of fresh peripheral blood. Trizol reagent was used to extract total RNA, and RNA quality was then checked on an Agilent 2100 Bioanalyzer. Here is what the overall study found, with its caveats: Sample size was not statistically predetermined, and investigators were not blinded to group allocation. Ophthalmopathy was separated from stable hyperthyroidism by a 13 V-J signature model, with approximately 89% sensitivity and roughly 81% specificity obtained in cross-validation and 80%/75% obtained in testing. Most expanded thyroid clonotypes (frequency above 0.001) were also found in blood, which suggests that blood repertoires may mirror thyroid immune responses. In validation, progression to ophthalmopathy was predicted by the model with 70.59% sensitivity and under 85% specificity, a median of roughly 6.4 months before onset.

Sequencing used blood. The receptor was derived from a woman under 30 with Graves' hyperthyroidism.

The CDR3 reads as follows: CASKASGDEQFF. The nucleotide sequence reads TGTGCCAGCAAGGCTAGCGGAGATGAGCAGTTCTTC. The V and J genes are TRBV6-1 and TRBJ2-1; TRBD2 agrees with 7 junctional bases. In the germline V gene, CDR1 corresponds to MNHNS and CDR2 to SASEGT. Germline trimming: 7 bases from V, 8 bases from J; junction bases outside gene matches: 5. The CDR3 sequence holds 12 residues, the cysteine and phenylalanine included. The read is trimmed to its CDR3 DNA, 36 bases read in frame from base 1.